This T cell receptor beta chain stems from a study of blood T cell repertoires in COVID-19. This CDR3 is 15 amino acids long. The germline V gene has CDR1 SGDLS and CDR2 YYNGEE. The V and J ends lost 2 bases and 8 bases, in that order; junction bases with no gene match: 7. Assay: immunoSEQ multiplex PCR; the TCRdb copy retains only in-frame clones and omits some. The sample includes almost 250,000 clones, 86% of them seen just once. The chain couples TRBV9 to TRBJ2-1; 10 nucleotides agree with TRBD2. Sequencing was done on a sample of peripheral blood. The receptor's source is a woman aged 55-69 years who had recovered from COVID-19. This CDR3 reads CASSVAAGGRDEQFF. The CDR3 region has the DNA TGTGCCAGCAGCGTCGCAGCGGGGGGGCGAGATGAGCAGTTCTTC.